The rows below give T cell receptor beta chains drawn from one sample of a study of blood T cells in healthy people across ages. TCRdb called the 5' RACE reads again in MiXCR, with one record for every CDR3 protein. This table has over 1,200,000 distinct CDR3 sequences, approximately 59% appearing once. The specimen was blood. Source of these receptors: a man between 18 and 35 years old in good health. Each CDR3 is given with its conserved first and last residue. D genes are given only for firm matches. Clone size is given for some rows only: seen once, a few or many times, or a class if the clone is expanded.

j_gene: TRBJ2-7
abundance: .
v_gene: TRBV12-3/TRBV12-4
d_gene: TRBD1
CDR3aa: CASRIQGQGVSNEQYF
CDR3nt: TGTGCCAGCAGGATCCAGGGACAGGGGGTTTCCAACGAGCAGTACTTC

j_gene: TRBJ1-2
abundance: .
v_gene: TRBV13
d_gene: .
CDR3aa: CASSPSAGARDGYTF
CDR3nt: TGTGCCAGCAGCCCCAGCGCGGGGGCAAGGGATGGCTACACCTTC

j_gene: TRBJ2-7
abundance: .
v_gene: TRBV4-3
d_gene: .
CDR3aa: CASSQEPGTQEYEQYF
CDR3nt: TGCGCCAGCAGCCAAGAACCCGGGACACAAGAGTACGAGCAGTACTTC

j_gene: TRBJ2-1
abundance: .
v_gene: TRBV3-1
d_gene: TRBD2
CDR3aa: CASSPSPGTSGTKFF
CDR3nt: TGTGCCAGCAGCCCGAGTCCCGGGACTAGCGGGACCAAGTTCTTC

j_gene: TRBJ2-4
abundance: .
v_gene: TRBV11-1
d_gene: TRBD1
CDR3aa: CASSPSESRGYNEQYF
CDR3nt: TGTGCCAGCAGCCCATCCGAAAGCAGGGGGTACAATGAGCAGTACTTC

j_gene: TRBJ2-7
abundance: .
v_gene: TRBV6-2/TRBV6-3
d_gene: .
CDR3aa: CASIYGGSSYEQYF
CDR3nt: TGTGCCAGCATTTACGGTGGGTCGTCCTACGAGCAGTACTTC

j_gene: TRBJ2-7
abundance: .
v_gene: TRBV7-9
d_gene: TRBD2
CDR3aa: CASRPGTSIYEQYF
CDR3nt: TGTGCCAGCAGGCCCGGGACTAGTATTTACGAGCAGTACTTC

j_gene: TRBJ1-2
abundance: .
v_gene: TRBV29-1
d_gene: .
CDR3aa: CSVEEPGLGGYTF
CDR3nt: TGCAGCGTTGAAGAACCTGGGTTGGGAGGCTACACCTTC

j_gene: TRBJ1-1
abundance: .
v_gene: TRBV9
d_gene: .
CDR3aa: CASSEEGVPNTEAFF
CDR3nt: TGTGCCAGCAGCGAAGAGGGGGTTCCCAACACTGAAGCTTTCTTT

j_gene: TRBJ2-1
abundance: .
v_gene: TRBV20-1
d_gene: .
CDR3aa: CSAEAVSSYNEQFF
CDR3nt: TGCAGTGCTGAGGCCGTTAGCTCCTACAATGAGCAGTTCTTC

j_gene: TRBJ2-1
abundance: .
v_gene: TRBV20-1
d_gene: .
CDR3aa: CSASSHYSSYNEQFF
CDR3nt: TGCAGTGCTAGCTCCCACTACTCTTCCTACAATGAGCAGTTCTTC

j_gene: TRBJ2-7
abundance: .
v_gene: TRBV7-2
d_gene: .
CDR3aa: CASSPRAGQSTYEQYF
CDR3nt: TGTGCCAGCAGCCCAAGAGCGGGACAAAGCACCTACGAGCAGTACTTC

j_gene: TRBJ2-1
abundance: few
v_gene: TRBV4-3
d_gene: .
CDR3aa: CASSQDSRTVSYNEQFF
CDR3nt: TGCGCCAGCAGCCAAGACAGTCGGACAGTCTCCTACAATGAGCAGTTCTTC

j_gene: TRBJ1-2
abundance: .
v_gene: TRBV7-2
d_gene: .
CDR3aa: CASPAGYGYTF
CDR3nt: TGTGCCAGCCCGGCTGGCTATGGCTACACCTTC

j_gene: TRBJ2-5
abundance: .
v_gene: TRBV20-1
d_gene: .
CDR3aa: CSAYTGSETQYF
CDR3nt: TGCAGTGCTTATACAGGGAGCGAGACCCAGTACTTC

j_gene: TRBJ2-5
abundance: .
v_gene: TRBV5-4
d_gene: TRBD1
CDR3aa: CASSPGTDKWQYF
CDR3nt: TGTGCCAGCAGCCCTGGGACAGACAAATGGCAGTACTTC

j_gene: TRBJ1-5
abundance: .
v_gene: TRBV27
d_gene: .
CDR3aa: CASSPTGNKQPQHF
CDR3nt: TGTGCCAGCAGCCCCACAGGGAACAAGCAGCCCCAGCATTTT

j_gene: TRBJ1-6
abundance: .
v_gene: TRBV12-3/TRBV12-4
d_gene: .
CDR3aa: CASSPRVRNSPLHF
CDR3nt: TGTGCCAGCAGTCCCAGGGTTAGGAATTCACCCCTCCACTTT

j_gene: TRBJ2-1
abundance: .
v_gene: TRBV7-2
d_gene: .
CDR3aa: CASSPTGGFGSNEQFF
CDR3nt: TGTGCCAGCAGCCCCACCGGGGGCTTCGGATCTAATGAGCAGTTCTTC

j_gene: TRBJ1-4
abundance: .
v_gene: TRBV4-1
d_gene: .
CDR3aa: CASSQGTTGGEKLFF
CDR3nt: TGCGCCAGCAGCCAAGGTACCACAGGCGGGGAAAAACTGTTTTTT

j_gene: TRBJ2-1
abundance: once
v_gene: TRBV7-2
d_gene: .
CDR3aa: CASSLGRYNERFF
CDR3nt: TGTGCCAGCAGCTTGGGACGGTACAATGAGCGGTTCTTC

j_gene: TRBJ2-7
abundance: .
v_gene: TRBV12-3/TRBV12-4
d_gene: .
CDR3aa: CASRPTGTTYEQYF
CDR3nt: TGTGCCAGCAGGCCCACCGGGACAACCTACGAGCAGTACTTC

j_gene: TRBJ1-1
abundance: .
v_gene: TRBV6-5
d_gene: TRBD1
CDR3aa: CASSYSPGQGAVNTEAFF
CDR3nt: TGTGCCAGCAGTTACTCGCCCGGACAGGGGGCGGTGAACACTGAAGCTTTCTTT

j_gene: TRBJ2-1
abundance: .
v_gene: TRBV3-1
d_gene: TRBD2
CDR3aa: CASSQGASGGGPGNEQFF
CDR3nt: TGTGCCAGCAGCCAAGGCGCTAGCGGGGGAGGCCCGGGCAATGAGCAGTTCTTC

j_gene: TRBJ2-3
abundance: .
v_gene: TRBV20-1
d_gene: TRBD2
CDR3aa: CSARAAGVRDTQYF
CDR3nt: TGCAGTGCTAGGGCAGCGGGGGTAAGGGATACGCAGTATTTT

j_gene: TRBJ2-1
abundance: .
v_gene: TRBV29-1
d_gene: TRBD2
CDR3aa: CSARTSGNHEQFF
CDR3nt: TGCAGCGCCAGGACTAGCGGGAACCATGAGCAGTTCTTC

j_gene: TRBJ2-5
abundance: few
v_gene: TRBV20-1
d_gene: .
CDR3aa: CSARTQEAQYF
CDR3nt: TGCAGTGCTAGGACACAGGAGGCCCAGTACTTC

j_gene: TRBJ1-1
abundance: .
v_gene: TRBV12-3/TRBV12-4
d_gene: .
CDR3aa: CASSFYKGNTEAFF
CDR3nt: TGTGCCAGCAGTTTTTATAAAGGGAACACTGAAGCTTTCTTT

j_gene: TRBJ2-7
abundance: .
v_gene: TRBV6-1
d_gene: .
CDR3aa: CASSRPTSGATYNEQYF
CDR3nt: TGTGCCAGCAGCCGCCCCACCTCTGGAGCTACCTACAATGAGCAGTACTTC

j_gene: TRBJ1-2
abundance: .
v_gene: TRBV3-1
d_gene: .
CDR3aa: CASSQARVRYYYGYTF
CDR3nt: TGTGCCAGCAGCCAAGCAAGGGTTCGCTACTACTATGGCTACACCTTC

j_gene: TRBJ2-7
abundance: once
v_gene: TRBV29-1
d_gene: .
CDR3aa: CSVGGGTSSEQYF
CDR3nt: TGCAGCGTTGGTGGGGGGACTTCGTCCGAGCAGTACTTC

j_gene: TRBJ2-5
abundance: few
v_gene: TRBV19
d_gene: TRBD1
CDR3aa: CASSATGVETQYF
CDR3nt: TGTGCCAGTAGTGCAACAGGGGTGGAGACCCAGTACTTC

j_gene: TRBJ2-2
abundance: .
v_gene: TRBV4-1
d_gene: .
CDR3aa: CASSQDPGPGELFF
CDR3nt: TGCGCCAGCAGCCAAGATCCAGGGCCCGGGGAGTTGTTTTTT

j_gene: TRBJ2-5
abundance: .
v_gene: TRBV6-2/TRBV6-3
d_gene: TRBD2
CDR3aa: CASSYSGLAGAGETQYF
CDR3nt: TGTGCCAGCAGTTACTCAGGACTAGCGGGGGCTGGGGAGACCCAGTACTTC

j_gene: TRBJ2-3
abundance: few
v_gene: TRBV15
d_gene: TRBD2
CDR3aa: CATSFGTSLTDTQYF
CDR3nt: TGTGCCACCAGCTTCGGGACTAGCCTCACAGATACGCAGTATTTT

j_gene: TRBJ2-3
abundance: .
v_gene: TRBV6-1
d_gene: .
CDR3aa: CASSELFQGPTDTQYF
CDR3nt: TGTGCCAGCAGTGAATTGTTTCAGGGGCCCACAGATACGCAGTATTTT

j_gene: TRBJ2-7
abundance: .
v_gene: TRBV6-2/TRBV6-3
d_gene: TRBD2
CDR3aa: CASSSGLGLYEQYF
CDR3nt: TGTGCCAGCAGTTCGGGACTAGGCCTCTACGAGCAGTACTTC

j_gene: TRBJ2-5
abundance: .
v_gene: TRBV12-3/TRBV12-4
d_gene: TRBD2
CDR3aa: CASRSGTSGGAFPRETQYF
CDR3nt: TGTGCCAGCAGATCCGGGACTAGCGGGGGGGCATTCCCCCGGGAGACCCAGTACTTC

j_gene: TRBJ1-4
abundance: .
v_gene: TRBV7-9
d_gene: .
CDR3aa: CASSLGRPEGLFF
CDR3nt: TGTGCCAGCAGCTTAGGAAGGCCTGAAGGCCTGTTTTTT

j_gene: TRBJ1-5
abundance: .
v_gene: TRBV7-8
d_gene: .
CDR3aa: CASSSDTGRGQPQHF
CDR3nt: TGTGCCAGCAGCTCCGACACGGGCCGAGGACAGCCCCAGCATTTT

j_gene: TRBJ2-7
abundance: .
v_gene: TRBV4-1
d_gene: .
CDR3aa: CASSPSQNGAYEQYF
CDR3nt: TGCGCCAGCAGCCCCTCTCAGAATGGCGCTTACGAGCAGTACTTC

j_gene: TRBJ1-1
abundance: .
v_gene: TRBV5-1
d_gene: .
CDR3aa: CASSLAGRGFNTEAFF
CDR3nt: TGCGCCAGCAGCTTGGCTGGCAGGGGATTTAACACTGAAGCTTTCTTT

j_gene: TRBJ2-7
abundance: few
v_gene: TRBV15
d_gene: .
CDR3aa: CATSRDLEGDEQYF
CDR3nt: TGTGCCACCAGCAGAGATCTTGAGGGAGACGAGCAGTACTTC

j_gene: TRBJ1-2
abundance: few
v_gene: TRBV20-1
d_gene: .
CDR3aa: CSARDLTEINYGYTF
CDR3nt: TGCAGTGCTAGAGATCTGACTGAAATTAACTATGGCTACACCTTC

j_gene: TRBJ2-7
abundance: .
v_gene: TRBV14
d_gene: .
CDR3aa: CASRRGGGREQYF
CDR3nt: TGTGCCAGCCGCAGGGGCGGAGGAAGGGAGCAGTACTTC

j_gene: TRBJ2-1
abundance: few
v_gene: TRBV27
d_gene: TRBD2
CDR3aa: CASSLSAGGLREQFF
CDR3nt: TGTGCCAGCAGTTTATCTGCGGGGGGGCTAAGGGAGCAGTTCTTC

j_gene: TRBJ2-1
abundance: .
v_gene: TRBV14
d_gene: TRBD2
CDR3aa: CASSQPGLGPRNEQFF
CDR3nt: TGTGCCAGCAGCCAGCCGGGACTAGGGCCGCGAAATGAGCAGTTCTTC

j_gene: TRBJ2-4
abundance: .
v_gene: TRBV12-3/TRBV12-4
d_gene: .
CDR3aa: CASRPGSNRIQYF
CDR3nt: TGTGCCAGCAGACCCGGTAGCAACCGGATTCAGTACTTC

j_gene: TRBJ2-4
abundance: .
v_gene: TRBV3-1
d_gene: .
CDR3aa: CASSFDRRNIQYF
CDR3nt: TGTGCCAGCAGCTTCGACAGGAGAAACATTCAGTACTTC

j_gene: TRBJ1-2
abundance: .
v_gene: TRBV27
d_gene: .
CDR3aa: CARGNILLYGYTF
CDR3nt: TGTGCCAGGGGTAACATCCTCCTATATGGCTACACCTTC

j_gene: TRBJ1-4
abundance: once
v_gene: TRBV9
d_gene: .
CDR3aa: CASSGQPLNEKLFF
CDR3nt: TGTGCCAGCAGCGGACAGCCTCTTAATGAAAAACTGTTTTTT

j_gene: TRBJ2-7
abundance: few
v_gene: TRBV25-1
d_gene: .
CDR3aa: CASSDASAQGRYEQYF
CDR3nt: TGTGCCAGCAGTGACGCGTCAGCCCAGGGGCGGTACGAGCAGTACTTC